The 13 T cell receptor beta chains below were found in one sample sequenced in a study of shared clonotypes between healthy human individuals. It was CD45RO-negative cells, positively selected for CCR7, that made up naive CD8 cells, with terminally differentiated effector memory CD45RA+ cells excluded. Some clones are missing from TCRdb's copy, which holds only in-frame ones; the method was immunoSEQ multiplex PCR. The sample holds about 2.1 million clones; over 85% are singletons and the top ten take about 1.6%. The sample consisted of naive CD8+ T cells from PBMCs. These receptor sequences come from a young man in good health. Some clones in this sample may be carry-over from other donors' samples.

The rearrangement links TRBV25-1 to TRBJ2-5; 7 nucleotides match TRBD1. The CDR3 is 14 residues long. Germline CDR1 reads MGHDK; CDR2 reads SYGVNS. V was pared by 1 base and J by 3 bases, with 2 bases of the junction left unmatched. CDR3: CASSESGTEETQYF. CDR3 sequence (DNA): TGTGCCAGCAGTGAATCGGGGACAGAAGAGACCCAGTACTTC.

The rearrangement joins TRBV28 to TRBJ2-7, with TRBD2 matching over 11 bases. CDR1 is MDHEN, CDR2 SYDVKM, per germline. CDR3 size: 14 residues. Germline trimming cut 1 base from V and 7 bases from J; bases unmatched to any gene: 3. The CDR3 spells CASSLFSGRGEQYF. The DNA for the CDR3 is TGTGCCAGCAGTTTATTTAGCGGGAGGGGGGAGCAGTACTTC.

With respect to this clone: The identical CDR3 is also encoded by other nucleotide sequences in the sample. This chain links TRBV27 with TRBJ2-7; D is possibly TRBD1 (5 bases). This CDR3 comprises 13 residues. Per the germline V gene, CDR1 is MNHEY and CDR2 is SMNVEV (reference sequence). V shed 8 bases and J shed 3 bases, with 14 bases lying between them. CDR3 loop: CASSYGAGYEQYF. The DNA for the CDR3 is TGTGCCAGCTCTTATGGGGCAGGCTACGAGCAGTACTTC.

The J gene is TRBJ2-6, the V gene TRBV27; 8 positions agree with TRBD2. Germline V gives CDR1 MNHEY, CDR2 SMNVEV (reference sequence). V lost 3 bases to trimming and J lost 2 bases; unmatched junction nucleotides: 6. The CDR3 sequence is 17 residues long. DNA of the CDR3: TGTGCCAGCAGTTTCGTGGTCGGGAGGGCTGGGGCCAACGTCCTGACTTTC. Translation: CASSFVVGRAGANVLTF.

This chain's CDR3 is CASSYGRLGGTYEQYF. CDR3 nucleotide sequence: TGTGCCAGCAGTTACGGCCGACTGGGGGGTACGTACGAGCAGTACTTC. This chain joins TRBV6-6 and TRBJ2-5; possibly TRBD2 for D (6 bases). The J call may be wrong; the DNA end is better matched by TRBJ2-7. Germline CDR1 MNHNY, CDR2 SVGAGI (reference sequence). The CDR3 is made up of 16 amino acids.

This chain joins TRBV19 and TRBJ2-4, with 10 bases aligning to TRBD2. Germline V gene data show CDR1 as LNHDA and CDR2 as SQIVND (reference sequence). This CDR3 spans 16 amino acids. The trim removed 2 bases at V and 7 bases at J, leaving 8 bases unmatched. The chain's CDR3 is CASSILSGRHRNIQYF. For the CDR3, the DNA is TGTGCCAGTAGTATACTTAGCGGGAGGCATAGGAACATTCAGTACTTC. The complete variable domain, with remaining parts taken from reference TRBV19 and TRBJ2-4, reads DGGITQSPKYLFRKEGQNVTLSCEQNLNHDAMYWYRQDPGQGLRLIYYSQIVNDFQKGDIAEGYSVSREKKESFPLTVTSAQKNPTAFYLCASSILSGRHRNIQYFGAGTRLSVL.

The chain uses TRBV6-6 and TRBJ2-7; D is uncertain. CDR1 MNHNY and CDR2 SVGAGI come from the germline V gene (reference sequence). The CDR3 is 11 residues long. The V and J ends lost 6 bases and 12 bases respectively, with 15 bases between them. The CDR3 here is CASRDARTAYF. CDR3 nucleotide sequence: TGTGCCAGCAGGGACGCCCGCACGGCGTACTTC.

The V and J genes are TRBV7-3 and TRBJ2-3; TRBD2 matches 13 bases. CDR3 size: 17 residues. The J segment lost 2 bases and the V segment lost 5 bases, leaving 7 bases of the junction unmatched. Germline V gene lookup returns CDR1 SGHTA and CDR2 FQGTGA. CDR3 region: CASSRSGLAGVTDTQYF. CDR3 DNA sequence: TGTGCCAGCAGCCGCTCCGGACTAGCGGGAGTCACAGATACGCAGTATTTT.

V gene TRBV7-8 combines with J gene TRBJ2-1, with no clear D. The CDR3 is 16 amino acids. Looked up from germline, CDR1 is SGHVS and CDR2 is FQNEAQ. The V end was cut by 5 bases, the J end by 0 bases, with 14 bases between. As DNA, the CDR3 is TGTGCCAGCAGCCTAAATCATATACGCTCCTACAATGAGCAGTTCTTC. Amino acids: CASSLNHIRSYNEQFF.

The chain recombines TRBV28 with TRBJ2-7; D unresolved. Germline-derived CDR1 and CDR2 are MDHEN and SYDVKM. Trimming removed 6 bases at V and 5 bases at J, with 14 bases between. The CDR3 has 13 amino acids. CDR3: CASSSSEIHEQYF. In nucleotides, the CDR3 is TGTGCCAGCAGCTCTTCCGAGATCCACGAGCAGTACTTC.

The chain employs TRBV10-1 and TRBJ2-2; no definite D call. CDR3 length equals 13 residues. Trimming cost V 2 bases and J 5 bases, with 6 bases left between them. Germline V gene lookup returns CDR1 WNHNN and CDR2 SYGVQD (reference sequence). The CDR3 DNA reads TGCGCCAGCAGTGAGACATGGACCGGGGAGCTGTTTTTT. Protein: CASSETWTGELFF.

The chain uses TRBV6-6 and TRBJ1-2, with D perhaps matching TRBD1 (6 bases). The CDR3 runs to 16 residues. CDR1 and CDR2 (germline): MNHNY, SVGAGI (reference sequence). Trimming pared 4 bases from V and 6 bases from J, leaving 21 bases between. This chain's CDR3 is CASSSLTRQVDHGYTF. The CDR3 region has the DNA TGTGCCAGCAGTTCACTCACCCGACAGGTGGACCATGGCTACACCTTC.

The chain has TRBV11-2 and TRBJ2-3; D possibly corresponds to TRBD2 (5 bases). The CDR3 covers 13 residues. V lost 1 base to trimming and J lost 4 bases, with 6 bases between them. Germline V lookup: CDR1 SGHAT, CDR2 FQNNGV. The CDR3 bases are TGTGCCAGCAGCTTAGTGCGGGCAGATACGCAGTATTTT. Its protein is CASSLVRADTQYF.